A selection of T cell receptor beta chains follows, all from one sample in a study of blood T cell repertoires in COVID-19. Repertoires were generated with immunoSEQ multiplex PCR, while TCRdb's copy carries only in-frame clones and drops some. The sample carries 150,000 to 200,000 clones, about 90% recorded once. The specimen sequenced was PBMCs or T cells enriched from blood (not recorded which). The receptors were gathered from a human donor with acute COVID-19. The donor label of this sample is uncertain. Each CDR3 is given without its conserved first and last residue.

CDR3 protein: ASSSGTSGYNEQF; CDR3 length: 13; J gene: TRBJ2-1; V gene: TRBV27
CDR3 protein: ASSGQGMGQETQY; CDR3 length: 13; J gene: TRBJ2-5; V gene: TRBV25-1
CDR3 protein: ASSGTGFGEQY; CDR3 length: 11; J gene: TRBJ2-7; V gene: TRBV2
CDR3 protein: ASSDEAGNTIY; CDR3 length: 11; J gene: TRBJ1-3; V gene: TRBV2
CDR3 protein: ASSSRGGETQY; CDR3 length: 11; J gene: TRBJ2-5; V gene: TRBV11-2
CDR3 protein: ATSDPGGAGADEQF; CDR3 length: 14; J gene: TRBJ2-1; V gene: TRBV24-1
CDR3 protein: ASSLSLGGQGEYEQY; CDR3 length: 15; J gene: TRBJ2-7; V gene: TRBV7-9
CDR3 protein: ASSPDSFMNTEAF; CDR3 length: 13; J gene: TRBJ1-1; V gene: TRBV27
CDR3 protein: ATGTGASAGELF; CDR3 length: 12; J gene: TRBJ2-2; V gene: TRBV15
CDR3 protein: ACRGLGNEQF; CDR3 length: 10; J gene: TRBJ2-1; V gene: TRBV27
CDR3 protein: SVEATRGQYGYT; CDR3 length: 12; J gene: TRBJ1-2; V gene: TRBV29-1
CDR3 protein: ASSYEGQGTYGYT; CDR3 length: 13; J gene: TRBJ1-2; V gene: TRBV6-5
CDR3 protein: ASSLAGTGPYEQY; CDR3 length: 13; J gene: TRBJ2-7; V gene: TRBV11-3
CDR3 protein: AISESGQGVKNTEAF; CDR3 length: 15; J gene: TRBJ1-1; V gene: TRBV10-3
CDR3 protein: AFRDRVYEQY; CDR3 length: 10; J gene: TRBJ2-7; V gene: TRBV30
CDR3 protein: ASSLDRGVREQY; CDR3 length: 12; J gene: TRBJ2-7; V gene: TRBV11-2
CDR3 protein: ASSLDYQETQY; CDR3 length: 11; J gene: TRBJ2-5; V gene: TRBV7-9
CDR3 protein: ASSLETVGYT; CDR3 length: 10; J gene: TRBJ1-2; V gene: TRBV28
CDR3 protein: AIMRGGDSEAF; CDR3 length: 11; J gene: TRBJ1-1; V gene: TRBV10-3
CDR3 protein: ASSSGQQETQY; CDR3 length: 11; J gene: TRBJ2-5; V gene: TRBV6-5
CDR3 protein: ASSPGQGFGIAKNIQY; CDR3 length: 16; J gene: TRBJ2-4; V gene: TRBV4-1
CDR3 protein: ASSIDLGQNNEQF; CDR3 length: 13; J gene: TRBJ2-1; V gene: TRBV19
CDR3 protein: ASSEGATGNTIY; CDR3 length: 12; J gene: TRBJ1-3; V gene: TRBV9
CDR3 protein: ASSLLETGDDSPLH; CDR3 length: 14; J gene: TRBJ1-6; V gene: TRBV18
CDR3 protein: ASSSPRQGSSYEQY; CDR3 length: 14; J gene: TRBJ2-7; V gene: TRBV7-9
CDR3 protein: ASSLVAGKNTEAF; CDR3 length: 13; J gene: TRBJ1-1; V gene: TRBV7-2
CDR3 protein: ASSVVANSPLH; CDR3 length: 11; J gene: TRBJ1-6; V gene: TRBV9
CDR3 protein: ASSQRTEANYGYT; CDR3 length: 13; J gene: TRBJ1-2; V gene: TRBV4-1
CDR3 protein: ASSFRNSNYGYT; CDR3 length: 12; J gene: TRBJ1-2; V gene: TRBV5-4